This T cell receptor beta chain was obtained from a study of response to subunit inactivated influenza vaccine. Broader study findings: Few additional T cells are recruited per seasonal influenza vaccination, authors suggested.

One entry per CDR3 protein results from TCRdb running MiXCR on the RT-PCR reads. The repertoire holds 800,000 or so distinct CDR3 sequences, with around 20% as singletons. As for this clonotype: Its target is not known.

Germline V CDR1 and CDR2: SNHLY, FYNNEI. CDR3 length equals 15 residues. V was cut by 8 bases and J by 1 base, with 16 bases left in between. This receptor was taken from a man in his fifties who received an inactivated influenza vaccine. Sequencing was performed on PBMCs from blood, taken around 5 days after vaccination. The chain is built from TRBV2 and TRBJ2-3; D ambiguous. The CDR3 sequence is CASGNSLDGTDTQYF. The DNA for the CDR3 is TGTGCCAGCGGCAATTCTCTCGACGGCACAGATACGCAGTATTTT.